One sample yielded the 10 T cell receptor beta chains listed below, sequenced in a study of cytomegalovirus exposure and HLA in healthy donors. With 60 Vbeta and 13 Jbeta primers, the PCR was carried out. The protocol was immunoSEQ multiplex PCR, while the TCRdb copy is restricted to in-frame clones and leaves out a portion. The sample consists of about 160,000 clones, roughly three quarters of them appearing once. The specimen was PBMCs. The origin of the receptors is a man aged 18 to 35 in good health and CMV-seropositive.

The gene calls are TRBV7-9 and TRBJ2-5; 9 nucleotides align to TRBD1. From germline, CDR1 is SEHNR and CDR2 FQNEAQ (reference sequence). The CDR3 loop spans 14 amino acids. The V segment lost 5 bases and the J segment 4 bases; nucleotides outside the gene matches: 5. CDR3 amino acids: CASSPMTGGETQYF. The CDR3 bases are TGTGCCAGCAGCCCAATGACAGGGGGAGAGACCCAGTACTTC.

In the case of this clone: An end of the junction does not agree with germline; a read error may underlie this. The chain uses TRBV19 and TRBJ1-5; D gene uncertain. Germline loops: CDR1 LNHDA, CDR2 SQIVND (reference sequence). The CDR3 totals 17 residues. CDR3 sequence: CVSSIPRRSGSNQPQHF. The CDR3 DNA reads as TGTGTCAGTAGTATACCACGGAGAAGTGGAAGCAATCAGCCCCAGCATTTT.

Worth noting for this clone: This same CDR3 is encoded by further DNA sequences in the sample. The chain carries TRBV20-1 and TRBJ1-5, with a possible D match to TRBD1 (5 bases). CDR1 is DFQATT and CDR2 is SNEGSKA in the germline V gene (reference sequence). The V end lost 2 bases, the J end lost 7 bases, and 6 bases lay between the germline ends. The CDR3 is 11 residues long. Here the CDR3 DNA reads TGCAGTGCTAGAAGGGGACAGCCCCAGCATTTT. Protein sequence: CSARRGQPQHF.

This clone was recorded a few times. The chain employs TRBV9 and TRBJ2-1; 7 bases map to TRBD1. The germline V gene encodes CDR1 SGDLS and CDR2 YYNGEE. After removal of 2 bases from V and 1 base from J, the junction contained 3 bases not matched to a gene. This CDR3 spans 15 amino acids. CDR3 in DNA: TGTGCCAGCAGCGTGACAGGGACGTCCTACAATGAGCAGTTCTTC. This gives the protein CASSVTGTSYNEQFF.

The gene calls are TRBV10-2 and TRBJ2-3; weak D call: TRBD1 (6 bases). Germline V gene lookup returns CDR1 WSHSY and CDR2 SAAADI. The V gene lost 4 bases and the J gene lost 2 bases, with 13 bases spanning the gap. CDR3 size: 15 residues. CDR3 loop: CASSARDTFTDTQYF. The CDR3 region has the DNA TGCGCCAGCAGTGCCAGGGACACATTCACAGATACGCAGTATTTT.

CDR3 protein: CAWRIGTGNSPLHF. Here the CDR3 DNA reads TGTGCCTGGCGTATCGGGACAGGCAATTCACCCCTCCACTTT. This sequence joins TRBV30 and TRBJ1-6; TRBD1 matches at 8 bases. Trimming at V came to 5 bases and at J to 7 bases, leaving 7 bases not matched to a gene. From germline, CDR1 is GTSNPN and CDR2 SVGIG (reference sequence). The CDR3 covers 14 residues.

The chain recombines TRBV6-5 with TRBJ1-2; TRBD1 agrees at 9 bases. After removal of 8 bases from V and 6 bases from J, the junction contained 10 bases not matched to a gene. CDR3 length: 14 amino acids. Germline values: CDR1 MNHEY, CDR2 SVGAGI. The CDR3 DNA reads TGTGCCAGCTCGGCCCGGGACAGGGCTGATGGCTACACCTTC. Translation: CASSARDRADGYTF.

The CDR3 loop is CASSLPSGGLYNEQFF. CDR3 coding DNA: TGCGCCAGCAGCTTGCCGTCGGGAGGGCTGTACAATGAGCAGTTCTTC. This chain uses TRBV5-1 with TRBJ2-1; TRBD2 aligns across 8 bases. V gave up 1 base and J gave up 4 bases; unmatched junction bases: 7. Germline CDR1 is SGHRS and CDR2 is YFSETQ. The CDR3 totals 16 residues.

This clone showed up just a few times. This sequence joins TRBV11-2 and TRBJ2-1, with D perhaps TRBD2 (6 bases). CDR1 and CDR2 from the germline V gene are SGHAT and FQNNGV. Deletions cut 0 bases from V and 11 bases from J, with 11 bases between. The CDR3 is 13 amino acids. This chain's CDR3 is CASSLDLGTQQFF. CDR3 nucleotide sequence: TGTGCCAGCAGCTTAGATCTAGGGACTCAGCAGTTCTTC.

The V call is TRBV6-1, the J call TRBJ1-4, with TRBD1 matching over 9 bases. Looked up from germline, CDR1 is MNHNS and CDR2 is SASEGT. The ends lost 7 bases at V and 8 bases at J; junction bases unmatched: 11. The CDR3 runs 15 residues. The CDR3 nucleotides are TGTGCCAGCACAGAGACACAGGGGGCTAGGGAAAAACTGTTTTTT. This translates into CASTETQGAREKLFF.